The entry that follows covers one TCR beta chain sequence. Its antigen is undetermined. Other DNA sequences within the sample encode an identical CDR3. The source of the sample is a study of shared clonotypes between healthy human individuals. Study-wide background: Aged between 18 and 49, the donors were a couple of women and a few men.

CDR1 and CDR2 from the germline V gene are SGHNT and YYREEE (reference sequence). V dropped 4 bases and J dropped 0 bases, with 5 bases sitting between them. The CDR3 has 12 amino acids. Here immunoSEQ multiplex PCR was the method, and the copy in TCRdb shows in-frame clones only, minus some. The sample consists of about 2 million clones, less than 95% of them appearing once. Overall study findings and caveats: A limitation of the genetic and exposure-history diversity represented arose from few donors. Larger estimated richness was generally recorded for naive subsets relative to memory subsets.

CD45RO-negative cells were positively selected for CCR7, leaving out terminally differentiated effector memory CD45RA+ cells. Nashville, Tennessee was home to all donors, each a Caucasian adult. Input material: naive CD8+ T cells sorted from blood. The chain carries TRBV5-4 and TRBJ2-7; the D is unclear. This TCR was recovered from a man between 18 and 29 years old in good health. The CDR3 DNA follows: TGTGCCAGCAGCGCCAGCTCCTACGAGCAGTACTTC. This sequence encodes CASSASSYEQYF.